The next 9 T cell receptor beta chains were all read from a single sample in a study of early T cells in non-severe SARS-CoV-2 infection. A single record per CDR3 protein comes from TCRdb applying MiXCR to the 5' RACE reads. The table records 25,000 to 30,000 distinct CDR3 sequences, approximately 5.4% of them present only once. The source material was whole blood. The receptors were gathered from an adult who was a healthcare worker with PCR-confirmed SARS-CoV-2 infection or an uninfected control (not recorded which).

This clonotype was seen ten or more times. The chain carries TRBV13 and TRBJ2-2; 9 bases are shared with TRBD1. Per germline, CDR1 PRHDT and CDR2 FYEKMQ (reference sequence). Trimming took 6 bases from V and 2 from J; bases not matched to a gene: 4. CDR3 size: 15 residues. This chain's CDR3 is CASRSGQGNTGELFF. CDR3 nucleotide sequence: TGTGCCAGCAGATCGGGACAGGGAAACACCGGGGAGCTGTTTTTT. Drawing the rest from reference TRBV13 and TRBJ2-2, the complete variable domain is AAGVIQSPRHLIKEKRETATLKCYPIPRHDTVYWYQQGPGQDPQFLISFYEKMQSDKGSIPDRFSAQQFSDYHSELNMSSLELGDSALYFCASRSGQGNTGELFFGEGSRLTVL.

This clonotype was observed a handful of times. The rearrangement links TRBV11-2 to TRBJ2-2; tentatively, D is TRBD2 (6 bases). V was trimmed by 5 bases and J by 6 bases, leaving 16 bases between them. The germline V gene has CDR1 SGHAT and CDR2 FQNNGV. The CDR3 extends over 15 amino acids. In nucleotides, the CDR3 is TGTGCCAGCAGCCGACGGCGGGAAAATGCCGGGGAGCTGTTTTTT. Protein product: CASSRRRENAGELFF.

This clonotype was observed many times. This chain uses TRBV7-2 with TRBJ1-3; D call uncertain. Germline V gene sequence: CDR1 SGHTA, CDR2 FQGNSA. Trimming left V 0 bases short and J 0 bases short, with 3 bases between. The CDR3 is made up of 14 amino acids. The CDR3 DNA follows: TGTGCCAGCAGCTTAGCAGCCTCTGGAAACACCATATATTTT. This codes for CASSLAASGNTIYF.

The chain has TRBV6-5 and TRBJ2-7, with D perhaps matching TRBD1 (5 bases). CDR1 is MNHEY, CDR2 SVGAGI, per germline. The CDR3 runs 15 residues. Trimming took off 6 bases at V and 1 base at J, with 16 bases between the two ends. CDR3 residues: CASRPGFARSYEQYF. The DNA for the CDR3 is TGTGCCAGCAGGCCAGGGTTTGCGAGGTCCTACGAGCAGTACTTC.

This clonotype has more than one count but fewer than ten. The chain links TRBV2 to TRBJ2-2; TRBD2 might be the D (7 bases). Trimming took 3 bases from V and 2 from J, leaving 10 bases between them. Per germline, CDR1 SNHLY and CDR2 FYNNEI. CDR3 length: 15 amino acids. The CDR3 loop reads CASSERGLNTGELFF. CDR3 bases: TGTGCCAGCAGTGAGCGGGGGCTCAACACCGGGGAGCTGTTTTTT.

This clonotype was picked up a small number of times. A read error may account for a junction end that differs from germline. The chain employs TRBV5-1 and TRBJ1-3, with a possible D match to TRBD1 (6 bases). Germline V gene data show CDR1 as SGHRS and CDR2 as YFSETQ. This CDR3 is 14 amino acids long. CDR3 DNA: TGCGCCAGCAGCTCAGGGGCATCTGAAAACACCATATATTTT. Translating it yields CASSSGASENTIYF.

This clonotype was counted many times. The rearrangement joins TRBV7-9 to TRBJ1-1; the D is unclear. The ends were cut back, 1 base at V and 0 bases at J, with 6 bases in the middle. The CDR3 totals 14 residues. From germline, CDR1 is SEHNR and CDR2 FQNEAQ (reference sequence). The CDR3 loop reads CASSLGPVNTEAFF. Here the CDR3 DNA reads TGTGCCAGCAGCTTAGGGCCCGTGAACACTGAAGCTTTCTTT.

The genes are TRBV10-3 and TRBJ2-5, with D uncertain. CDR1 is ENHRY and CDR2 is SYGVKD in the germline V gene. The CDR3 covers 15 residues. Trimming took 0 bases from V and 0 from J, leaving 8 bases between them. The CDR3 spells CAISESLGYQETQYF. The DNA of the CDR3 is TGTGCCATCAGTGAGTCGTTAGGGTACCAAGAGACCCAGTACTTC.

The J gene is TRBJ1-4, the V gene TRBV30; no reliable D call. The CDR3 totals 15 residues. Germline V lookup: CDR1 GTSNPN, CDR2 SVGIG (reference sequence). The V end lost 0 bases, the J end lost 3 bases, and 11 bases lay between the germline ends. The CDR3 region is CAWSVDPWANEKLFF. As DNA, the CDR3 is TGTGCCTGGAGTGTAGACCCGTGGGCTAATGAAAAACTGTTTTTT.